These 15 T cell receptor beta chains were sequenced from one sample in a study of blood T cell repertoires in COVID-19. Using immunoSEQ multiplex PCR, the repertoire was profiled, and TCRdb retains in-frame clones only, with some absent. This table holds approximately 150,000 clones, 80% to 85% found once. Sequenced sample: peripheral blood. The source of these receptors is a man between 65 and 85 years old with active or convalescent COVID-19.

CDR3 loop: CASLLGAGTEAFF. CDR3 bases: TGTGCCAGCCTCCTGGGGGCTGGCACTGAAGCTTTCTTT. This chain uses TRBV18 with TRBJ1-1, with a weak D call TRBD1 (6 bases). The CDR3 spans 13 residues. V shed 8 bases and J shed 4 bases, with 14 bases lying between them. Germline loops: CDR1 KGHSH, CDR2 LQKENI.

J is TRBJ1-1 and V is TRBV18, with D unclear. Germline V gene data show CDR1 as KGHSH and CDR2 as LQKENI. The CDR3 totals 14 residues. Trimming removed 5 bases from V and 1 base from J, with 11 bases in between. The CDR3 DNA sequence: TGTGCCAGCTCATTCGTTAAGAGGAACACTGAAGCTTTCTTT. The encoded protein is CASSFVKRNTEAFF.

V and J are TRBV28 and TRBJ1-1; D call uncertain. The germline V gene encodes CDR1 MDHEN and CDR2 SYDVKM. Trimming left V 7 bases short and J 10 bases short, with 16 bases between. This CDR3 has 12 residues. In nucleotides, the CDR3 is TGTGCCAGCACCCCTCTCCCCGAGGGAGCTTTCTTT. Translation gives CASTPLPEGAFF.

This clone was seen only once. V is TRBV3-1 (or the pseudogene TRBV3-2) and J is TRBJ1-1; no definite D call. The CDR3 covers 12 residues. V was trimmed by 0 bases and J by 7 bases, leaving 6 bases between them. CDR1 is LGHDT, CDR2 YNNKEL, per germline (reference sequence). CDR3: CASSQDGVEAFF. For the CDR3, the DNA is TGTGCCAGCAGCCAAGACGGGGTTGAAGCTTTCTTT.

V gene TRBV24-1 combines with J gene TRBJ2-7; TRBD1 matches at 10 bases. The germline V gene has CDR1 KGHDR and CDR2 SFDVKD. CDR3 size: 15 residues. The J segment lost 6 bases and the V segment lost 5 bases, leaving 9 bases of the junction unmatched. CDR3 DNA: TGTGCCACCAGTGTGGGGACAGGGGCTACTGGCGAGCAGTACTTC. It specifies CATSVGTGATGEQYF.

The gene calls are TRBV9 and TRBJ2-2, with D perhaps matching TRBD2 (6 bases). Between the trimmed V and J ends, which lost 4 bases and 3 bases, there was a span of 16 bases. From germline, CDR1 is SGDLS and CDR2 YYNGEE. This CDR3 comprises 16 residues. The CDR3 DNA reads as TGTGCCAGCAGCCATAAGTCCGGAGGGGACACCGGGGAGCTGTTTTTT. The encoded protein is CASSHKSGGDTGELFF.

The rearrangement joins TRBV6-6 to TRBJ2-1; perhaps TRBD1 as D (6 bases). This CDR3 spans 14 amino acids. Germline CDR1 reads MNHNY; CDR2 reads SVGAGI (reference sequence). Deletions cut 4 bases from V and 6 bases from J, with 13 bases between. DNA for the CDR3: TGTGCCAGCAGTTTCCGGACAGCAACCAATGAGCAGTTCTTC. It encodes CASSFRTATNEQFF.

The chain has TRBV28 and TRBJ2-2; D possibly corresponds to TRBD1 (6 bases). The CDR3 is 17 amino acids. V was pared by 2 bases and J by 1 base, with 14 bases between. Germline CDR1 is MDHEN and CDR2 is SYDVKM. CDR3 amino acids: CASSLVVGRGNTGELFF. CDR3 sequence (DNA): TGTGCCAGCAGTTTAGTGGTGGGCAGGGGGAACACCGGGGAGCTGTTTTTT.

The chain employs TRBV28 and TRBJ1-6; weak D call: TRBD1 (5 bases). The CDR3 spans 15 residues. Germline V gene data show CDR1 as MDHEN and CDR2 as SYDVKM. V lost 6 bases and J lost 8, with 17 bases in between. CDR3 nucleotides: TGTGCCAGCAGGCCCTGGAGGGGCGCGGATTCACCCCTCCACTTT. Amino acids: CASRPWRGADSPLHF.

The gene calls are TRBV7-8 and TRBJ1-3; D gene unclear. The V end was cut by 6 bases, the J end by 0 bases, with 9 bases between. Germline V gene lookup returns CDR1 SGHVS and CDR2 FQNEAQ. The CDR3 runs to 14 residues. The CDR3: CASSQRGSGNTIYF. In nucleotides, the CDR3 is TGTGCCAGCAGTCAGCGAGGCTCTGGAAACACCATATATTTT.

The genes are TRBV12-3 or TRBV12-4 and TRBJ1-2; D not resolved. Trimming took off 7 bases at V and 4 bases at J, with 13 bases between the two ends. This CDR3 is 13 amino acids long. The CDR3 loop is CASTPDGLYGYTF. For the CDR3, the DNA is TGTGCCAGCACCCCGGACGGACTCTATGGCTACACCTTC.

This clone was seen only once. The genes are TRBV6-5 and TRBJ2-5; perhaps TRBD2 as D (5 bases). There are 15 residues in the CDR3. V lost 6 bases to trimming and J lost 1 base, with 15 bases between them. Germline V gene lookup returns CDR1 MNHEY and CDR2 SVGAGI. The CDR3 nucleotides read TGTGCCAGCAGCCTATTCCCTGGACTCCAAGAGACCCAGTACTTC. It is translated as CASSLFPGLQETQYF.

CDR3 in DNA: TGTGCCAGCAGCTTCGGACTAGCGTCTCCAGATACGCAGTATTTT. Protein sequence: CASSFGLASPDTQYF. The chain uses TRBV5-8 and TRBJ2-3, with 9 nucleotides matching TRBD2. V shed 2 bases, J shed 4 bases, and the junction held 5 bases outside the gene matches. Germline V gene data show CDR1 as SGHTS and CDR2 as YDEGEE. The CDR3 totals 15 residues.

This clone was counted once. The chain couples TRBV7-2 to TRBJ2-5; the D gene is possibly TRBD1 (6 bases). Trimming pared 5 bases from V and 7 bases from J, leaving 11 bases between. The V gene's germline CDR1 is SGHTA and CDR2 FQGNSA. CDR3 length: 12 residues. CDR3 coding DNA: TGTGCCAGCAGCCTTAAAGGGGGGACCCAGTACTTC. Amino acids: CASSLKGGTQYF. Full variable domain (outside the CDR3, taken from reference TRBV7-2 and TRBJ2-5): GAGVSQSPSNKVTEKGKDVELRCDPISGHTALYWYRQSLGQGLEFLIYFQGNSAPDKSGLPSDRFSAERTGGSVSTLTIQRTQQEDSAVYLCASSLKGGTQYFGPGTRLLVL.

V is TRBV7-2 and J is TRBJ2-5; the match to TRBD1 covers 7 bases. With 6 bases clipped from V and 5 bases from J, the junction kept 9 bases outside the gene matches. Looked up from germline, CDR1 is SGHTA and CDR2 is FQGNSA. The CDR3 runs to 14 residues. CDR3 sequence: CASRRDSGVETQYF. The CDR3 DNA follows: TGTGCCAGCAGGAGGGACAGCGGAGTGGAGACCCAGTACTTC.